This TCR beta chain was sequenced in a study of blood T cell repertoires in COVID-19. Study information: Acute-phase and convalescent COVID-19 samples originated in the United States, Italy and Spain. Nucleic acid was either cDNA or gDNA, and it came from T cells, B-cell-depleted T cells, or PBMCs.

This clone appeared once. This CDR3 region has 14 residues. Germline-derived CDR1 and CDR2 are SGHTA and FQGNSA. Trimming took off 2 bases at V and 3 bases at J, with 11 bases between the two ends. Original handling: Nucleated cell counts were estimated from reference gene primer amplification. TCRdb's copy holds only in-frame clones and misses some; the assay was immunoSEQ multiplex PCR. That table gives V, J and clone size, and the DNA gave D and trimming. This table has around 300,000 clones, about 80% appearing once. The specimen sequenced was peripheral blood. The chain joins TRBV7-2 to TRBJ2-7; possible D gene TRBD2, 6 bases. This clonotype originated in a woman between 45 and 65 years old who had recovered from COVID-19. DNA of the CDR3: TGTGCCAGCAGCTTAACGGGACTGAACTACGAGCAGTACTTC. As protein: CASSLTGLNYEQYF. The full variable domain, in which reference TRBV7-2 and TRBJ2-7 provide the parts outside the CDR3, is GAGVSQSPSNKVTEKGKDVELRCDPISGHTALYWYRQSLGQGLEFLIYFQGNSAPDKSGLPSDRFSAERTGGSVSTLTIQRTQQEDSAVYLCASSLTGLNYEQYFGPGTRLTVT.